This T cell receptor beta chain was captured by sequencing in a study of T cell responses to AZD1222 COVID-19 vaccine. The ends lost 5 bases at V and 13 bases at J; junction bases unmatched: 17. Germline V gene sequence: CDR1 MNHEY, CDR2 SMNVEV (reference sequence). This CDR3 is 15 amino acids long. Method: immunoSEQ multiplex PCR; TCRdb's copy keeps in-frame clones and lacks some. The sample includes 150,000 to 200,000 clones, around 90% of them seen just once. Study-level points and caveats: Dominant at 160-218 and 743-854, vaccine-associated CD4 TCRs also spanned spike. In the spike-specific TCR repertoire, nearly half reportedly target unmutated variant regions. Sampling that yielded the repertoires occurred only after the peak T cell response.

Details on this clone: Its antigen is undetermined.

V is TRBV27 and J is TRBJ2-5; 9 bases map to TRBD1. The starting material was peripheral blood, obtained on day 0 of AZD1222 vaccination. The receptor was derived from an adult in good health. The CDR3 DNA is TGTGCCAGCAGTCCTCTAACCAACGGGACAGGGAGATGGTACTTC. Its protein is CASSPLTNGTGRWYF.